The 25 T cell receptor beta chains given below trace back to one sample, sequenced in a study of T cells in Graves' hyperthyroidism and ophthalmopathy. Amplification of TCR beta CDR3 regions used RNA as the template. The HTBI primer set was used in a first-round RT-PCR of the TCR CDR3. TCRdb re-analysed the multiplex PCR reads in MiXCR, keeping a single row per CDR3 protein. The sample lists hundreds of thousands of distinct CDR3 sequences, 12% to 15% occurring once. The sample taken for sequencing was blood. The receptors were gathered from a woman aged 18-29 years with Graves' hyperthyroidism.

This clonotype was detected many times. This chain uses TRBV28 with TRBJ1-5, with TRBD1 as a possible D gene (6 bases). The CDR3 has 12 residues. V gave up 6 bases and J gave up 7 bases, with 10 bases separating them. Germline assignment: CDR1 MDHEN and CDR2 SYDVKM. In nucleotides, the CDR3 is TGTGCCAGCAGGGGGGCGGGCCAGCCCCAGCATTTT. Its translation: CASRGAGQPQHF.

This chain connects TRBV6-5 to TRBJ1-2, with TRBD1 matching 8 bases. The V and J ends lost 3 bases and 5 bases, in that order; junction bases with no gene match: 8. The CDR3 runs 15 residues. CDR1 and CDR2 (germline): MNHEY, SVGAGI. CDR3 bases: TGTGCCAGCAGTTATGCAGGGGGCAGACTGTATGGCTACACCTTC. Amino acids: CASSYAGGRLYGYTF.

Ten or more counts support this clonotype. The chain is built from TRBV12-3 or TRBV12-4 and TRBJ2-7, with TRBD1 matching over 11 bases. This CDR3 comprises 14 residues. The V gene end was trimmed by 6 bases and the J gene end by 6 bases; junction bases not matched to a gene: 7. CDR3 DNA: TGTGCCAGCAGAGGACAGGGGGCAAGAGGCGAGCAGTACTTC. It yields the protein CASRGQGARGEQYF.

Ten or more counts support this clonotype. The J gene is TRBJ1-1, the V gene TRBV9, with D unresolved. Per the germline V gene, CDR1 is SGDLS and CDR2 is YYNGEE. Trimming took off 0 bases at V and 1 base at J, with 10 bases between the two ends. The CDR3 has 15 amino acids. The CDR3 region has the DNA TGTGCCAGCAGCGTAGATGGCACGACGAACACTGAAGCTTTCTTT. Protein product: CASSVDGTTNTEAFF.

V and J are TRBV28 and TRBJ2-7; the D gene is possibly TRBD1 (6 bases). Trimming removed 6 bases at V and 5 bases at J, with 14 bases between. This CDR3 spans 13 amino acids. The germline V gene encodes CDR1 MDHEN and CDR2 SYDVKM. CDR3 in amino acids: CASRRDDRNEQYF. As DNA, the CDR3 is TGTGCCAGCAGGAGGGATGACAGGAACGAGCAGTACTTC.

This clonotype was seen ten or more times. The V gene is TRBV2, the J gene TRBJ2-1, with TRBD1 matching 9 bases. CDR1 is SNHLY and CDR2 is FYNNEI in the germline V gene. V was pared by 10 bases and J by 6 bases, with 10 bases of the junction left unmatched. The CDR3 spans 14 residues. CDR3 coding DNA: TGTGCCACCAGCGGGACAGGGCGTCGCAATGAGCAGTTCTTC. This gives the protein CATSGTGRRNEQFF.

For this clonotype: Since a much larger clone is just one base distant, this may be a read error. The chain couples TRBV30 to TRBJ2-2; 8 bases line up with TRBD1. This CDR3 contains 14 residues. Trimming at V came to 5 bases and at J to 0 bases, leaving 2 bases not matched to a gene. Germline CDR1 GTSNPN, CDR2 SVGIG (reference sequence). The DNA for the CDR3 is TGTGCCTGGGGGGGACAGGCGAACACCGGGGAGCTGTTTTTT. Its translation: CAWGGQANTGELFF.

This clonotype was found many times. The chain joins TRBV7-3 to TRBJ2-3, with a tentative D call TRBD1 (5 bases). V dropped 5 bases and J dropped 3 bases, with 12 bases sitting between them. This CDR3 is 14 amino acids long. CDR1 and CDR2 (germline): SGHTA, FQGTGA. The DNA for the CDR3 is TGTGCCAGCAGCGCTTGGGGCGCAACAGATACGCAGTATTTT. It translates to CASSAWGATDTQYF.

The V and J genes are TRBV5-1 and TRBJ2-6; maybe TRBD2 (6 bases). The germline V gene has CDR1 SGHRS and CDR2 YFSETQ. The germline V and J ends were trimmed by 0 bases and 2 bases, with 18 bases remaining between them. The CDR3 covers 19 residues. CDR3 sequence: CASSLGAGGRSPGANVLTF. The DNA for the CDR3 is TGCGCCAGCAGCTTGGGAGCCGGGGGACGGTCCCCTGGGGCCAACGTCCTGACTTTC.

The chain couples TRBV5-1 to TRBJ1-2; the D gene is possibly TRBD1 (6 bases). This CDR3 is built from 15 residues. Germline CDR1 reads SGHRS; CDR2 reads YFSETQ. V was trimmed by 3 bases and J by 2 bases, leaving 14 bases between them. For the CDR3, the DNA is TGCGCCAGCAGCTCGGGACAACTGTCAAACTATGGCTACACCTTC. Amino acid sequence: CASSSGQLSNYGYTF.

A single count supports this clonotype. The J gene is TRBJ2-3, the V gene TRBV15, with D unresolved. The V and J ends lost 2 bases and 6 bases respectively, with 12 bases between them. Germline CDR1 and CDR2: LNHNV and YYDKDF (reference sequence). This CDR3 region has 14 residues. This CDR3 reads CATSRRRSFDTQYF. CDR3 bases: TGTGCCACCAGCAGAAGAAGATCTTTTGATACGCAGTATTTT.

Concerning this clonotype: An end of the junction differs from the germline gene, which may be a read error. The rearrangement joins TRBV6-2 or TRBV6-3 to TRBJ1-1; D might be TRBD1 (5 bases). The CDR3 totals 13 residues. Germline-derived CDR1 and CDR2 are MNHEY and SVGEGT. CDR3 loop: CASSARTNTGAFF. The CDR3 DNA is TGTGCCAGCAGTGCCCGGACAAACACTGGAGCTTTCTTT.

Regarding this clonotype: Its ends do not fully match the called genes, so a read error is possible. The chain recombines TRBV19 with TRBJ1-1; no firm D call. This CDR3 contains 14 residues. Germline V gene data show CDR1 as LNHDA and CDR2 as SQIVND (reference sequence). The chain's CDR3 is CASRIGSEVTEAFF. The CDR3 nucleotides are TGTGCCAGTAGAATAGGGAGCGAGGTCACTGAAGCTTTCTTT.

This clonotype has ten or more counts. This chain joins TRBV6-5 and TRBJ2-1; no clear D gene. The CDR3 loop spans 18 amino acids. The ends were cut back, 2 bases at V and 4 bases at J, with 21 bases in the middle. Germline assignment: CDR1 MNHEY and CDR2 SVGAGI. The DNA of the CDR3 is TGTGCCAGCAGTTACGTCCCTAACGGCGCTTGGAGATACAATGAGCAGTTCTTC. Its protein product is CASSYVPNGAWRYNEQFF.

This clonotype showed up many times. V and J are TRBV29-1 and TRBJ1-1; 8 positions match TRBD1. V lost 5 bases and J lost 0; bases outside the gene matches: 2. Germline lookup yields CDR1 SQVTM and CDR2 ANQGSEA. This CDR3 has 13 residues. For the CDR3, the DNA is TGCAGCGTTAGGACAGGGATGAACACTGAAGCTTTCTTT. This gives the protein CSVRTGMNTEAFF.

This clonotype was picked up a small number of times. The chain has TRBV20-1 and TRBJ1-6; the match to TRBD1 covers 9 bases. CDR1 and CDR2 (germline): DFQATT, SNEGSKA (reference sequence). V lost 5 bases and J lost 8; bases outside the gene matches: 10. The CDR3 has 15 amino acids. The CDR3 sequence is CSAPDRGDTDSPLHF. The DNA of the CDR3 is TGCAGTGCTCCCGACAGGGGGGACACAGATTCACCCCTCCACTTT.

This clonotype was recorded many times. This chain uses TRBV12-3 or TRBV12-4 with TRBJ1-5; D is undetermined. This CDR3 is 20 amino acids long. With 3 bases removed from V and 1 base from J, the gap between germline ends came to 25 bases. The chain's CDR3 is CASSLRLVLDIAESNQPQHF. CDR3 in DNA: TGTGCCAGCAGTTTGCGACTCGTCCTAGATATTGCTGAGAGCAATCAGCCCCAGCATTTT.

This clonotype occurred a few times. This chain uses TRBV20-1 with TRBJ2-4, with TRBD2 matching 7 bases. The J segment lost 7 bases and the V segment lost 0 bases, leaving 6 bases of the junction unmatched. This CDR3 contains 14 residues. Looked up from germline, CDR1 is DFQATT and CDR2 is SNEGSKA (reference sequence). The CDR3 reads CSARDSGYQNIQYF. DNA of the CDR3: TGCAGTGCTAGAGATAGCGGGTACCAGAACATTCAGTACTTC.

This clonotype was picked up many times. The chain combines TRBV4-1 with TRBJ1-5; 9 nucleotides line up with TRBD1. Looked up from germline, CDR1 is MGHRA and CDR2 is YSYEKL. Losses at the gene ends were 2 bases for V and 4 bases for J; bases not matched to a gene: 6. CDR3 size: 16 residues. DNA of the CDR3: TGCGCCAGCAGCCAAAGGACAGGGGATCCGAATCAGCCCCAGCATTTT. It encodes CASSQRTGDPNQPQHF.

This chain connects TRBV6-2 or TRBV6-3 to TRBJ2-2; the match to TRBD2 covers 8 bases. Germline-derived CDR1 and CDR2 are MNHEY and SVGEGT. The trim removed 7 bases at V and 6 bases at J, leaving 7 bases unmatched. The CDR3 runs 14 residues. CDR3 region: CASTLAGFSGELFF. The CDR3 DNA is TGTGCCAGCACATTAGCGGGATTTTCCGGGGAGCTGTTTTTT.

This clonotype occurred many times. The chain carries TRBV29-1 and TRBJ2-1; possibly TRBD2 for D (6 bases). V was clipped by 4 bases and J by 0 bases, with 10 bases between them. Per germline, CDR1 SQVTM and CDR2 ANQGSEA. The CDR3 has 14 amino acids. The CDR3 DNA sequence: TGCAGCGTTGCGGGGGTAGGCTCCTACAATGAGCAGTTCTTC. Amino acids: CSVAGVGSYNEQFF.

This clonotype was counted a few times. This chain links TRBV13 with TRBJ1-2; 8 bases map to TRBD1. CDR3 size: 17 residues. Germline assignment: CDR1 PRHDT and CDR2 FYEKMQ (reference sequence). V was pared by 5 bases and J by 3 bases, with 14 bases of the junction left unmatched. The CDR3 DNA follows: TGTGCCAGCAGCGGGCGGACAGGGAGTGGGCCTTACTATGGCTACACCTTC. Translated, it gives CASSGRTGSGPYYGYTF.

Only a few counts were recorded for this clonotype. The chain is built from TRBV6-1 and TRBJ2-7; the match to TRBD2 covers 7 bases. V lost 6 bases, J lost 3 bases, and 5 bases stayed unmatched. Germline values: CDR1 MNHNS, CDR2 SASEGT. This CDR3 contains 13 residues. Here the CDR3 DNA reads TGTGCCAGCAGGAACCGGGACTACTACGAGCAGTACTTC. It encodes CASRNRDYYEQYF.

Only a few counts were recorded for this clonotype. The J gene is TRBJ1-4, the V gene TRBV19; D is unclear. The V gene lost 2 bases and the J gene lost 4 bases, with 8 bases spanning the gap. CDR1 is LNHDA and CDR2 is SQIVND in the germline V gene (reference sequence). The CDR3 totals 14 residues. The CDR3 DNA reads TGTGCCAGTAGTATATCGGGGAATAATGAAAAACTGTTTTTT. Translation gives CASSISGNNEKLFF.

The chain is built from TRBV6-6 and TRBJ1-1; D gene uncertain. Germline CDR1 reads MNHNY; CDR2 reads SVGAGI (reference sequence). The CDR3 has 14 residues. Between the trimmed V and J ends, which lost 0 bases and 3 bases, there was a span of 8 bases. The CDR3, as DNA: TGTGCCAGCAGTTACTCGAACAGAGACACTGAAGCTTTCTTT. Its translation: CASSYSNRDTEAFF.